The T cell receptor (beta chain) under discussion was sequenced for a study of CD4 T cells in relation to SARS-CoV-2 and coronaviruses. Study at large: ViraFEST: approximately 10-day antigen culture of PBMCs, then TCR beta CDR3 sequencing. Controls used an HIV-1 Nef peptide pool or no peptide. General observations from the study: In around two thirds of donors, memory CD4+ clonotypes crossrecognized SARS-CoV-2 and at least one common cold coronavirus spike. SARS-CoV-2-driven expansion was significantly weaker in crossreactive than monoreactive clones.

The germline V gene encodes CDR1 SGHTA and CDR2 FQGTGA. The CDR3 runs 17 residues. Losses at the gene ends were 5 bases for V and 4 bases for J; bases not matched to a gene: 9. Notes on this clone: Its antigen is unidentified.

CD4+ T cells from unexposed donors were obtained before the COVID-19 pandemic (2011-2018). Isolation of CD4+ T cells took place after about 10 days in culture. Generated by immunoSEQ multiplex PCR, the TCRdb table keeps only in-frame clones and is missing some. The sample contains about 22,000 clones, more than 60% of which appear only once. The sequence was obtained from a human donor in good health. The genes are TRBV7-3 and TRBJ2-3; 13 bases are a match to TRBD2. The sample was CD4+ T cells from PBMCs, cultured in vitro. This CDR3 is CASSPRTSGSGADTQYF. The CDR3 bases are TGTGCCAGCAGCCCGAGGACTAGCGGGAGTGGGGCAGATACGCAGTATTTT.